This T cell receptor beta chain was profiled in a study of Tregs in tolerant kidney transplant recipients. About the study: Recipients received nonmyeloablative bone marrow transplants from related graft donors, with transient mixed chimerism.

This CDR3 has 15 residues. Germline values: CDR1 SGDLS, CDR2 YYNGEE. The V end lost 3 bases, the J end lost 6 bases, and 18 bases lay between the germline ends. The method was immunoSEQ multiplex PCR; TCRdb's version includes in-frame clones alone and lacks a portion of them. The sample yields about 60,000 clones, roughly 92% seen once. The sample consisted of CD8+ T cells from blood, taken before the transplant. The chain employs TRBV9 and TRBJ1-2, with D possibly matching TRBD1 (6 bases). This clonotype was sampled from a human donor who received a combined kidney and bone marrow transplant. The CDR3 DNA reads TGTGCCAGCAGCGCCACAGGGTTCGGTAATAATGGCTACACCTTC. Residues: CASSATGFGNNGYTF.